The entry below describes one T cell receptor beta chain. Antigen: not known. Study-wide findings and caveats: Tumor-infiltrating Treg TCR alpha and beta sequences overlapped most with tumor naive CD4+ T cells, then blood naive. The larger-cohort validation was restricted to a single TCR beta V-J rearrangement rather than whole repertoires. The TCR gene usage of tumor memory CD4+ T cells clustered together with blood and lymph node memory CD4+ cells and with lymph node naive CD4+ cells.

After constant-region reverse-primer amplification, full-length variable regions underwent semi-nested PCR with Nested Universal Primer A. One entry per CDR3 protein results from TCRdb running MiXCR on the 5' RACE reads. The sample comprises about 40,000 distinct CDR3 sequences, over 15% of which are singletons, and 2.5% to 3.5% rests with the top ten. The junction had 13 bases not matched to a gene; V was cut back by 3 bases and J by 8 bases. CDR3 length equals 17 residues. Germline V gene sequence: CDR1 SGHRS, CDR2 YFSETQ. The sample comprised naive CD4+ T cells sorted from a lymph node. Subset meaning: naive CD4+ T cells, CD4+CD45RA+CD25-. This sequence originates from a female donor with breast cancer. The rearrangement joins TRBV5-1 to TRBJ2-1, with 11 bases aligning to TRBD2. The DNA for the CDR3 is TGCGCCAGCAGCTCCCGGATGGGGCTAGCGGGGGGCCATGAGCAGTTCTTC. Protein: CASSSRMGLAGGHEQFF. The complete variable domain, with remaining parts taken from reference TRBV5-1 and TRBJ2-1, reads KAGVTQTPRYLIKTRGQQVTLSCSPISGHRSVSWYQQTPGQGLQFLFEYFSETQRNKGNFPGRFSGRQFSNSRSEMNVSTLELGDSALYLCASSSRMGLAGGHEQFFGPGTRLTVL.